These 21 T cell receptor beta chains were all obtained from the same sample, sequenced in a study of cytomegalovirus exposure and HLA in healthy donors. 13 Jbeta primers and 60 Vbeta primers were used for the PCR. The data were produced by immunoSEQ multiplex PCR, yet TCRdb's version contains in-frame clones alone and is incomplete. The data hold under 250,000 clones, with about 80% observed a single time. The sequencing input was PBMCs. These receptors were obtained from a woman between 55 and 75 years old in good health and CMV-seropositive.

The chain recombines TRBV18 with TRBJ2-7, with TRBD2 as a possible D gene (5 bases). Germline CDR1 and CDR2: KGHSH and LQKENI. The CDR3 runs 13 residues. Deletions cut 4 bases from V and 4 bases from J, with 11 bases between. CDR3 in amino acids: CASSHGIEYEQYF. DNA of the CDR3: TGTGCCAGCTCACACGGGATAGAGTACGAGCAGTACTTC.

The rearrangement joins TRBV6-1 to TRBJ1-5; D unclear. The CDR3 is 14 residues long. Trimming took off 2 bases at V and 7 bases at J, with 12 bases between the two ends. Germline V CDR1 and CDR2: MNHNS, SASEGT. The CDR3 sequence: CASSEMWRGQPQHF. CDR3 coding DNA: TGTGCCAGCAGTGAAATGTGGCGAGGGCAGCCCCAGCATTTT.

The J gene is TRBJ1-1, the V gene TRBV6-1; D is ambiguous. The CDR3 sequence is 13 residues long. Trimming removed 2 bases at V and 0 bases at J, with 4 bases between. Germline loops: CDR1 MNHNS, CDR2 SASEGT. DNA of the CDR3: TGTGCCAGCAGTGAAACAGTGAACACTGAAGCTTTCTTT. The encoded protein is CASSETVNTEAFF.

This clone was observed a single time. The V gene is TRBV5-4, the J gene TRBJ1-1, with TRBD1 identical over 8 bases. Trimming cost V 6 bases and J 8 bases; bases outside gene matches: 9. This CDR3 contains 13 residues. Germline-derived CDR1 and CDR2 are SGHNT and YYREEE (reference sequence). Written as DNA, the CDR3 is TGTGCCAGCACCAGGGACAGGCGATACGAAGCTTTCTTT. Protein sequence: CASTRDRRYEAFF.

The chain combines TRBV28 with TRBJ2-5, with D maybe TRBD2 (7 bases). With 1 base removed from V and 4 bases from J, the gap between germline ends came to 10 bases. The CDR3 covers 14 residues. Germline loops: CDR1 MDHEN, CDR2 SYDVKM. In DNA form, the CDR3 reads TGTGCCAGCAGTTTATTTAGGGGGGGAGAGACCCAGTACTTC. As protein: CASSLFRGGETQYF. Variable domain in full (rest from reference TRBV28 and TRBJ2-5): DVKVTQSSRYLVKRTGEKVFLECVQDMDHENMFWYRQDPGLGLRLIYFSYDVKMKEKGDIPEGYSVSREKKERFSLILESASTNQTSMYLCASSLFRGGETQYFGPGTRLLVL.

The CDR3 nucleotides read TGTGCCAGCAGCTTAAGAACTAGCGGGAGGGTAACCGGGGAGCTGTTTTTT. It codes for CASSLRTSGRVTGELFF. V is TRBV7-9 and J is TRBJ2-2; the match to TRBD2 covers 13 bases. The germline V gene encodes CDR1 SEHNR and CDR2 FQNEAQ (reference sequence). The CDR3 loop spans 17 amino acids. The junction had 5 bases not matched to a gene; V was cut back by 2 bases and J by 5 bases.

V is TRBV27 and J is TRBJ2-3; D might be TRBD2 (5 bases). Trimming took 2 bases from V and 6 from J, leaving 21 bases between them. The CDR3 runs to 17 residues. CDR1 and CDR2 (germline): MNHEY, SMNVEV (reference sequence). DNA of the CDR3: TGTGCCAGCAGTTTAACCCCGGGAAAGACACGACGGGATACGCAGTATTTT. Translation gives CASSLTPGKTRRDTQYF.

The chain carries TRBV18 and TRBJ1-5, with D hard to call. CDR1 and CDR2 (germline): KGHSH, LQKENI. The V end lost 4 bases, the J end lost 4 bases, and 14 bases lay between the germline ends. The CDR3 loop spans 15 amino acids. The CDR3 bases are TGTGCCAGCTCACGTAATGGGCAGGCAAATCAGCCCCAGCATTTT. Its translation: CASSRNGQANQPQHF. The whole variable domain, remainder taken from reference TRBV18 and TRBJ1-5, is NAGVMQNPRHLVRRRGQEARLRCSPMKGHSHVYWYRQLPEEGLKFMVYLQKENIIDESGMPKERFSAEFPKEGPSILRIQQVVRGDSAAYFCASSRNGQANQPQHFGDGTRLSIL.

The rearrangement links TRBV28 to TRBJ1-1; possible D gene TRBD1, 5 bases. Germline CDR1 reads MDHEN; CDR2 reads SYDVKM. CDR3 length: 11 residues. V was cut by 2 bases and J by 12 bases, with 10 bases left in between. The DNA for the CDR3 is TGTGCCAGCAGTTTAACCGGGGGTACTTTCTTT. Translating gives CASSLTGGTFF.

This clone was observed a single time. The chain uses TRBV2 and TRBJ2-5, with 15 bases fitting TRBD2. Per germline, CDR1 SNHLY and CDR2 FYNNEI. J was trimmed by 1 base and V by 9 bases; bases with no gene match: 3. This CDR3 contains 15 residues. The CDR3, as DNA: TGTGCCAGAGGGACTAGCGGGAGGCGCCAAGAGACCCAGTACTTC. Amino acid sequence: CARGTSGRRQETQYF.

The gene calls are TRBV28 and TRBJ2-1, with 9 bases lining up with TRBD1. This CDR3 region has 14 residues. The germline V gene encodes CDR1 MDHEN and CDR2 SYDVKM. V was clipped by 3 bases and J by 8 bases; unmatched bases: 5. The CDR3 here is CASSLWTGVYEQFF. The CDR3 bases are TGTGCCAGCAGTTTGTGGACAGGGGTGTATGAGCAGTTCTTC.

The chain joins TRBV19 to TRBJ2-7, with TRBD1 matching over 8 bases. In germline, CDR1 is LNHDA, CDR2 SQIVND (reference sequence). V lost 0 bases to trimming and J lost 0 bases; unmatched junction nucleotides: 1. The CDR3 has 15 residues. The CDR3 coding sequence is TGTGCCAGTAGTATAGAGACAGGGGTCTCCTACGAGCAGTACTTC. It specifies CASSIETGVSYEQYF.

The rearrangement joins TRBV21-1 to TRBJ1-2; whether TRBD1, the table's D call, matches the DNA was not checked. TRBV21-1 is classified as a pseudogene. CDR3 size: 15 residues. CDR3 in amino acids: CASSKVGGLDYGYTF. The CDR3 coding sequence is TGTGCCAGCAGCAAAGTAGGGGGATTGGACTATGGCTACACCTTC.

V gene TRBV2 combines with J gene TRBJ2-1; maybe TRBD1 (5 bases). V lost 7 bases to trimming and J lost 6 bases, with 13 bases between them. CDR1 SNHLY and CDR2 FYNNEI come from the germline V gene. CDR3 size: 13 residues. CDR3 amino acids: CASTLDTRNEQFF. For the CDR3, the DNA is TGTGCCAGCACCTTGGACACGCGCAATGAGCAGTTCTTC.

This sequence joins TRBV6-7 and TRBJ1-1, with TRBD1 matching 7 bases. TRBV6-7 is an open reading frame, and its role is uncertain. The CDR3 is 12 residues long. With 0 bases clipped from V and 10 bases from J, the junction kept 2 bases outside the gene matches. The CDR3 spells CASSYSGGGAFF. As DNA, the CDR3 is TGTGCCAGCAGTTACTCAGGGGGCGGAGCTTTCTTT.

V usage is TRBV6-5 and J usage is TRBJ1-2; no clear D gene. Germline values: CDR1 MNHEY, CDR2 SVGAGI. This CDR3 has 11 amino acids. V was pared by 7 bases and J by 5 bases, with 8 bases between. CDR3 sequence (DNA): TGTGCCAGCACGGCGGGATATGGCTACACCTTC. Translation: CASTAGYGYTF.

The gene calls are TRBV13 and TRBJ1-4; D is possibly TRBD1 (6 bases). Looked up from germline, CDR1 is PRHDT and CDR2 is FYEKMQ (reference sequence). Between the trimmed V and J ends, which lost 4 bases and 8 bases, there was a span of 14 bases. This CDR3 has 14 residues. The CDR3 loop reads CASSSGQLGEKLFF. The CDR3 DNA is TGTGCCAGCAGCTCTGGACAGCTAGGGGAAAAACTGTTTTTT. The full variable domain, its missing parts supplied by reference TRBV13 and TRBJ1-4, is AAGVIQSPRHLIKEKRETATLKCYPIPRHDTVYWYQQGPGQDPQFLISFYEKMQSDKGSIPDRFSAQQFSDYHSELNMSSLELGDSALYFCASSSGQLGEKLFFGSGTQLSVL.

This clone was recorded only once. This chain connects TRBV19 to TRBJ2-5, with D maybe TRBD1 (6 bases). In germline, CDR1 is LNHDA, CDR2 SQIVND (reference sequence). V was shortened by 7 bases and J by 3 bases, with 15 bases between the two germline ends. The CDR3 extends over 14 amino acids. The CDR3 sequence: CASMLQGTEETQYF. CDR3 nucleotide sequence: TGTGCCAGTATGCTACAGGGAACTGAAGAGACCCAGTACTTC.

The rearrangement joins TRBV19 to TRBJ2-2, with 11 bases matching TRBD2. With 5 bases clipped from V and 4 bases from J, the junction kept 3 bases outside the gene matches. In germline, CDR1 is LNHDA, CDR2 SQIVND (reference sequence). The length of the CDR3 is 15 residues. In nucleotides, the CDR3 is TGTGCCAGTAGTGATAGCGGGAGGGTCACCGGGGAGCTGTTTTTT. It specifies CASSDSGRVTGELFF. The complete variable domain, with remaining parts taken from reference TRBV19 and TRBJ2-2, reads DGGITQSPKYLFRKEGQNVTLSCEQNLNHDAMYWYRQDPGQGLRLIYYSQIVNDFQKGDIAEGYSVSREKKESFPLTVTSAQKNPTAFYLCASSDSGRVTGELFFGEGSRLTVL.

V is TRBV19 and J is TRBJ1-5; D is unresolved. V was clipped by 5 bases and J by 3 bases, with 17 bases between them. Germline CDR1 LNHDA, CDR2 SQIVND (reference sequence). This CDR3 contains 16 residues. The chain's CDR3 is CASSFPFGRDNQPQHF. The CDR3 DNA reads TGTGCCAGTAGTTTTCCCTTCGGGAGGGACAATCAGCCCCAGCATTTT.

The chain employs TRBV15 and TRBJ2-7; 9 nucleotides agree with TRBD2. Germline values: CDR1 LNHNV, CDR2 YYDKDF (reference sequence). V shed 0 bases and J 7 bases; nucleotides not matched to a gene: 10. This CDR3 comprises 16 residues. CDR3 DNA: TGTGCCACCAGCAGAGACCCCCTACTGGCGGGGGGGGAGCAGTACTTC. It yields the protein CATSRDPLLAGGEQYF.